What follows are 26 T cell receptor beta chains derived from one specimen sequenced in a study of vaccination and CD4 T cells after COVID-19. The treatment: roughly 10-day PBMC culture with coronavirus spike peptide pools or control peptides (ViraFEST assay). Once obtained from cultured CD4+ T cells, the DNA was sequenced using the Oncomine TCR Beta short-read assay. TCRdb recomputed calls from the PCR reads with MiXCR, one row per CDR3 protein. The sample lists some 9,000 distinct CDR3 sequences, 50% to 70% occurring once. Their cognate antigens are unknown. Material: CD4+ T cells from blood, cultured in vitro. The receptors derive from a human donor who had recovered from COVID-19.

The chain joins TRBV7-9 to TRBJ2-7; 10 nucleotides agree with TRBD2. The CDR3 runs 15 residues. Looked up from germline, CDR1 is SEHNR and CDR2 is FQNEAQ (reference sequence). V dropped 1 base and J dropped 4; count of bases not matched to a gene: 4. The CDR3 loop is CASSLGSGGVYEQYF. The CDR3 bases are TGTGCCAGCAGCTTAGGGAGCGGGGGGGTTTACGAGCAGTACTTC.

This chain connects TRBV11-3 to TRBJ1-1; D gene uncertain. The CDR3 has 13 amino acids. Looked up from germline, CDR1 is SGHNT and CDR2 is YENEEA. V was shortened by 2 bases and J by 0 bases, with 4 bases between the two germline ends. CDR3: CASSLSLNTEAFF. The CDR3 bases are TGTGCCAGCAGCTTAAGCCTGAACACTGAAGCTTTCTTT. Based on the CDR3 plus reference TRBV11-3 and TRBJ1-1, the full variable domain is EAGVVQSPRYKIIEKKQPVAFWCNPISGHNTLYWYLQNLGQGPELLIRYENEEAVDDSQLPKDRFSAERLKGVDSTLKIQPAELGDSAVYLCASSLSLNTEAFFGQGTRLTVV.

The CDR3 region has the DNA TGTGCCAGCAGTTACTCGAGCCTAGCGGGGGGGACGACCCACGAGCAGTACTTC. Protein: CASSYSSLAGGTTHEQYF. The rearrangement uses TRBV6-2 or TRBV6-3 and TRBJ2-7; TRBD2 matches at 12 bases. V lost 0 bases and J lost 5; bases outside the gene matches: 11. The CDR3 contains 18 residues. Germline V gene sequence: CDR1 MNHEY, CDR2 SVGEGT.

The table lists this clonotype with a count of one. The chain has TRBV2 and TRBJ2-1; 12 nucleotides line up with TRBD2. The CDR3 runs 14 residues. Germline-derived CDR1 and CDR2 are SNHLY and FYNNEI. Losses at the gene ends were 2 bases for V and 10 bases for J; bases not matched to a gene: 3. CDR3 sequence: CASSEFGLAGEQFF. CDR3 sequence (DNA): TGTGCCAGCAGTGAATTCGGACTAGCGGGGGAGCAGTTCTTC.

J is TRBJ1-2 and V is TRBV6-5; 8 positions match TRBD1. Germline values: CDR1 MNHEY, CDR2 SVGAGI. This CDR3 has 16 residues. V gave up 4 bases and J gave up 2 bases; unmatched junction bases: 9. The CDR3 coding sequence is TGTGCCAGCAGTTTCCTTGGACAGGGCCCAAACTATGGCTACACCTTC. Translating gives CASSFLGQGPNYGYTF.

This clonotype was seen more than once but under ten times. The chain combines TRBV7-8 with TRBJ1-6; tentatively, D is TRBD1 (6 bases). Germline CDR1 and CDR2: SGHVS and FQNEAQ. CDR3 size: 14 residues. V was cut by 1 base and J by 9 bases, with 10 bases left in between. CDR3 nucleotide sequence: TGTGCCAGCAGCTTAGTAGACAGGACTTCACCCCTCCACTTT. This codes for CASSLVDRTSPLHF.

The rearrangement links TRBV10-3 to TRBJ1-1; D is ambiguous. Trimming removed 4 bases at V and 4 bases at J, with 10 bases between. Germline V lookup: CDR1 ENHRY, CDR2 SYGVKD. The CDR3 runs 13 residues. CDR3 region: CAISGVGITEAFF. The CDR3 DNA reads TGTGCCATCAGTGGAGTGGGTATCACTGAAGCTTTCTTT.

The V call is TRBV30, the J call TRBJ2-7; D possibly uses TRBD1 or TRBD2 (5 bases each). V was trimmed by 4 bases and J by 1 base, leaving 17 bases between them. CDR1 GTSNPN and CDR2 SVGIG come from the germline V gene (reference sequence). CDR3 length: 15 residues. The CDR3 coding sequence is TGTGCCTGGACCTCCCCCCGGGACGGGTCCTACGAGCAGTACTTC. This translates into CAWTSPRDGSYEQYF. Together with reference TRBV30 and TRBJ2-7, the CDR3 gives the full variable domain: SQTIHQWPATLVQPVGSPLSLECTVEGTSNPNLYWYRQAAGRGLQLLFYSVGIGQISSEVPQNLSASRPQDRQFILSSKKLLLSDSGFYLCAWTSPRDGSYEQYFGPGTRLTVT.

The chain couples TRBV7-6 to TRBJ2-7, with D possibly being TRBD1 (6 bases). Trimming shortened V by 4 bases and J by 7 bases, and 8 bases separated the two germline ends. Germline V gene lookup returns CDR1 SGHVS and CDR2 FNYEAQ. This CDR3 spans 11 amino acids. The CDR3 coding sequence is TGTGCCAGCAGCTCTCAGGGGGAGCAGTACTTC. Its protein product is CASSSQGEQYF.

The CDR3 DNA follows: TGCAGTGCTTATGACAGTGGTCGGTACAATGAGCAGTTCTTC. Protein product: CSAYDSGRYNEQFF. This sequence joins TRBV20-1 and TRBJ2-1, with TRBD1 as a possible D gene (5 bases). V was cut by 5 bases and J by 4 bases, with 15 bases left in between. Germline assignment: CDR1 DFQATT and CDR2 SNEGSKA (reference sequence). The CDR3 sequence is 14 residues long.

The rearrangement links TRBV7-2 to TRBJ2-3; D unresolved. The CDR3 totals 15 residues. V dropped 2 bases and J dropped 4 bases, with 13 bases sitting between them. The germline gives CDR1 SGHTA, CDR2 FQGNSA. Here the CDR3 reads CASSLLLGLADTQYF. The CDR3 DNA follows: TGTGCCAGCAGCTTACTGCTGGGTTTGGCAGATACGCAGTATTTT.

The rearrangement uses TRBV30 and TRBJ1-5, with TRBD1 matching 9 bases. Germline values: CDR1 GTSNPN, CDR2 SVGIG (reference sequence). This CDR3 region has 17 residues. V was pared by 5 bases and J by 2 bases, with 13 bases of the junction left unmatched. CDR3 nucleotides: TGTGCCTGGTCCCCTCCCGGGACAGGGTTCGGCAATCAGCCCCAGCATTTT. Translating it yields CAWSPPGTGFGNQPQHF. Filled out from reference TRBV30 and TRBJ1-5, the complete variable domain reads SQTIHQWPATLVQPVGSPLSLECTVEGTSNPNLYWYRQAAGRGLQLLFYSVGIGQISSEVPQNLSASRPQDRQFILSSKKLLLSDSGFYLCAWSPPGTGFGNQPQHFGDGTRLSIL.

This sequence joins TRBV28 and TRBJ1-2; 7 bases align to TRBD1. Germline-derived CDR1 and CDR2 are MDHEN and SYDVKM. The CDR3 runs to 16 residues. J was trimmed by 3 bases and V by 1 base; bases with no gene match: 8. In nucleotides, the CDR3 is TGTGCCAGCAGTTTATACCAGGGGGTCGTGGACTATGGCTACACCTTC. This gives the protein CASSLYQGVVDYGYTF.

This clonotype occurred a few times. The chain is built from TRBV6-4 and TRBJ1-2; a possible D gene is TRBD1 (6 bases). The CDR3 runs to 13 residues. The germline V and J ends were trimmed by 2 bases and 6 bases, with 10 bases remaining between them. CDR1 and CDR2 (germline): MRHNA, SNTAGT. In DNA, the CDR3 is TGTGCCAGCAGTGACCGGGGGCTAGATGGCTACACCTTC. Protein sequence: CASSDRGLDGYTF.

V gene TRBV20-1 combines with J gene TRBJ2-3, with 11 positions matching TRBD2. This CDR3 is 14 amino acids long. In germline, CDR1 is DFQATT, CDR2 SNEGSKA (reference sequence). V was pared by 4 bases and J by 5 bases, with 5 bases of the junction left unmatched. The CDR3 bases are TGCAGTGCTATAATAGCGGGAGGGGTAGATACGCAGTATTTT. Its translation is CSAIIAGGVDTQYF.

This clonotype occurred a few times. The chain is built from TRBV6-1 and TRBJ2-3, with 11 bases matching TRBD2. The CDR3 is 16 amino acids. In germline, CDR1 is MNHNS, CDR2 SASEGT. After removal of 6 bases from V and 3 bases from J, the junction contained 8 bases not matched to a gene. The CDR3: CASSPSSGGWTDTQYF. In nucleotides, the CDR3 is TGTGCCAGCAGCCCCTCTAGCGGGGGGTGGACAGATACGCAGTATTTT.

V usage is TRBV6-1 and J usage is TRBJ2-5, with TRBD2 as a possible D gene (5 bases). V dropped 4 bases and J dropped 1 base, with 10 bases sitting between them. Germline CDR1 and CDR2: MNHNS and SASEGT. This CDR3 is built from 14 residues. The CDR3 loop reads CASSVLAAQETQYF. CDR3 DNA: TGTGCCAGCAGTGTGCTAGCAGCCCAAGAGACCCAGTACTTC.

The table lists this clonotype with a few counts. The chain links TRBV6-1 to TRBJ1-5; 12 nucleotides match TRBD1. Germline trimming cut 2 bases from V and 7 bases from J; bases unmatched to any gene: 9. The CDR3 covers 17 residues. Germline CDR1 MNHNS, CDR2 SASEGT. The CDR3: CASSENRGQGAGQPQHF. The CDR3 bases are TGTGCCAGCAGTGAAAATCGGGGACAGGGGGCAGGACAGCCCCAGCATTTT.

Here the CDR3 DNA reads TGTGCCAGCAGCTTGGTGATTGTGAACACTGAAGCTTTCTTT. Its translation is CASSLVIVNTEAFF. The chain joins TRBV7-9 to TRBJ1-1; no firm D call. This CDR3 is built from 14 residues. Germline V gives CDR1 SEHNR, CDR2 FQNEAQ (reference sequence). Between the trimmed V and J ends, which lost 3 bases and 0 bases, there was a span of 8 bases.

The chain joins TRBV27 to TRBJ1-1; D remains ambiguous. Germline V gives CDR1 MNHEY, CDR2 SMNVEV (reference sequence). CDR3 length equals 13 residues. Trimming stripped 3 bases from V and 5 bases from J, with 10 bases between. The CDR3 here is CASSLVSTTEAFF. For the CDR3, the DNA is TGTGCCAGCAGTTTGGTCTCCACTACTGAAGCTTTCTTT.

The table lists this clonotype with a few counts. The chain recombines TRBV5-1 with TRBJ1-2; 7 nucleotides line up with TRBD1. The CDR3 runs to 15 residues. The germline gives CDR1 SGHRS, CDR2 YFSETQ. With V trimmed by 3 bases and J by 2 bases, 7 bases remained unmatched. The CDR3 DNA follows: TGCGCCAGCAGCTCTGGGACAGCGGGCAACTATGGCTACACCTTC. Translated, it gives CASSSGTAGNYGYTF.

The rearrangement joins TRBV14 to TRBJ2-3, with 11 bases lining up with TRBD2. The V gene's germline CDR1 is SGHDN and CDR2 FVKESK. The CDR3 has 15 amino acids. V lost 4 bases, J lost 4 bases, and 4 bases stayed unmatched. Here the CDR3 DNA reads TGTGCCAGCAGCCTAAGACTAGCGGGGTCAGATACGCAGTATTTT. As protein: CASSLRLAGSDTQYF.

This chain connects TRBV28 to TRBJ1-5; 7 nucleotides match TRBD1. The CDR3 covers 13 residues. J was trimmed by 4 bases and V by 8 bases; bases with no gene match: 5. Germline-derived CDR1 and CDR2 are MDHEN and SYDVKM. In nucleotides, the CDR3 is TGTGCCAGCTCAGGGGGGCTGAATCAGCCCCAGCATTTT. This encodes CASSGGLNQPQHF.

In this sample, this clonotype turned up once. The DNA for the CDR3 is TGTGCCAGCCACGGCGGGGTTTCTAGCACAGATACGCAGTATTTT. It yields the protein CASHGGVSSTDTQYF. This chain uses TRBV2 with TRBJ2-3; D possibly corresponds to TRBD2 (6 bases). Germline V lookup: CDR1 SNHLY, CDR2 FYNNEI. The CDR3 runs to 15 residues. The V gene lost 8 bases and the J gene lost 0 bases, with 15 bases spanning the gap.

The chain is built from TRBV6-5 and TRBJ1-2; 9 positions match TRBD1. Germline CDR1 and CDR2: MNHEY and SVGAGI. J lost 7 bases, V lost 4 bases, and 4 bases had no gene match. This CDR3 is built from 13 residues. The CDR3 region is CASSSGQGRGYTF. The DNA for the CDR3 is TGTGCCAGCAGTTCCGGACAGGGGCGTGGCTACACCTTC.

The V call is TRBV7-2, the J call TRBJ2-5, with TRBD1 as a possible D gene (6 bases). The CDR3 consists of 13 residues. The germline V gene encodes CDR1 SGHTA and CDR2 FQGNSA. V lost 5 bases, J lost 2 bases, and 9 bases lay in between. The CDR3 region has the DNA TGTGCCAGCAGCCTGCAGGGGCAAGAGACCCAGTACTTC. Amino acids: CASSLQGQETQYF.